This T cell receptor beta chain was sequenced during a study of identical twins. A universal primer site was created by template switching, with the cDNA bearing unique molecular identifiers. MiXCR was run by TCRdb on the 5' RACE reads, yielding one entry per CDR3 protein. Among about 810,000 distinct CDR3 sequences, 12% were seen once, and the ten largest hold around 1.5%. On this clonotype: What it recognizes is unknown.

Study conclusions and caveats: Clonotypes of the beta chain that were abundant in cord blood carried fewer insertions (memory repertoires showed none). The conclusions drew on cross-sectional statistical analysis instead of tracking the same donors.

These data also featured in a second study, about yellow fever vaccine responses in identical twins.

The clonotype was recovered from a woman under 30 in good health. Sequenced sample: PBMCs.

This chain's CDR3 is CASSDWTEYNEQFF. The CDR3 bases are TGTGCCAGCAGTGATTGGACAGAGTACAATGAGCAGTTCTTC. The J gene is TRBJ2-1, the V gene TRBV6-1; perhaps TRBD1 as D (6 bases). V lost 3 bases to trimming and J lost 4 bases, with 10 bases between them. CDR3 length: 14 amino acids. Germline CDR1 MNHNS, CDR2 SASEGT.